Following are 32 T cell receptor beta chains from one sample sequenced in a study of T cell responses to AZD1222 COVID-19 vaccine (TCRdb year 2021). The library was made by the immunoSEQ multiplex PCR assay. What TCRdb holds here is the immuneACCESS table cut down to in-frame rearrangements. Part of the clones is not present; checked against another copy, under half of the missing clones reflect an unresolved V gene, and the others are unexplained. For this sample the table gives around 150,000 clones, of which roughly 94% were detected only once. The top ten constitute about 0.64% of the sample. What the time point label conveys for this sample: baseline before first vaccination. The sequenced sample was peripheral blood, obtained on day 0 of AZD1222 vaccination. Receptor source: an adult in good health.

The V call is TRBV11-3, the J call TRBJ1-2; no firm D call. CDR3 length equals 14 residues. V lost 5 bases, J lost 4 bases, and 14 bases lay in between. CDR1 is SGHNT and CDR2 is YENEEA in the germline V gene. The CDR3 DNA reads TGTGCCAGCAGCCGGGAACTTATCATCTATGGCTACACCTTC. Encoded protein: CASSRELIIYGYTF.

V is TRBV5-1 and J is TRBJ1-6; tentative D call: TRBD1 (6 bases). Germline assignment: CDR1 SGHRS and CDR2 YFSETQ. Trimming took 0 bases from V and 6 from J, leaving 7 bases between them. CDR3 length: 14 amino acids. The CDR3 region has the DNA TGCGCCAGCAGCTTGGGACAGGTTAATTCACCCCTCCACTTT. Its protein product is CASSLGQVNSPLHF.

The chain couples TRBV6-5 to TRBJ1-1, with no clear D. Trimming left V 0 bases short and J 4 bases short, with 9 bases between. There are 14 residues in the CDR3. Germline V CDR1 and CDR2: MNHEY, SVGAGI. The CDR3 nucleotides are TGTGCCAGCAGTTACTCGACTGTCAGCACTGAAGCTTTCTTT. Amino acids: CASSYSTVSTEAFF.

V is TRBV28 and J is TRBJ2-7; the D gene is possibly TRBD2 (6 bases). The germline V and J ends were trimmed by 6 bases and 3 bases, with 12 bases remaining between them. This CDR3 contains 13 residues. CDR1 MDHEN and CDR2 SYDVKM come from the germline V gene. The CDR3 nucleotides are TGTGCCAGCAGCCCCGGGACTGGCTACGAGCAGTACTTC. Translating gives CASSPGTGYEQYF.

The chain links TRBV19 to TRBJ1-5; no firm D call. CDR3 length equals 15 residues. Per germline, CDR1 LNHDA and CDR2 SQIVND (reference sequence). V was pared by 7 bases and J by 1 base, with 14 bases between. The chain's CDR3 is CASKYWSSSNQPQHF. Here the CDR3 DNA reads TGTGCCAGTAAGTATTGGTCGTCCAGCAATCAGCCCCAGCATTTT.

The rearrangement links TRBV3-1 (or the pseudogene TRBV3-2) to TRBJ2-7, with 9 bases aligning to TRBD2. The CDR3 has 17 amino acids. The V gene's germline CDR1 is LGHDT and CDR2 YNNKEL (reference sequence). Trimming removed 5 bases from V and 1 base from J; junction bases left unmatched: 12. For the CDR3, the DNA is TGTGCCAGCAGCTCCCGCATAGCGGGAGTGCGTTCCTACGAGCAGTACTTC. Its translation is CASSSRIAGVRSYEQYF.

The V call is TRBV30, the J call TRBJ2-7; tentative D call: TRBD2 (5 bases). CDR1 is GTSNPN, CDR2 SVGIG, per germline (reference sequence). The CDR3 length is 11 residues. Trimming cost V 2 bases and J 5 bases, with 7 bases left between them. The DNA of the CDR3 is TGTGCCTGGAGTTACGGGGACGAGCAGTACTTC. Translated, it gives CAWSYGDEQYF.

This clone was seen a single time. V and J are TRBV24-1 and TRBJ1-2; D remains unclear. The CDR3 loop spans 16 amino acids. CDR1 and CDR2 (germline): KGHDR, SFDVKD. Trimming removed 8 bases from V and 0 bases from J, with 18 bases in between. The CDR3 nucleotides are TGTGCCACCACTATGATCACGGAGGATCCTAACTATGGCTACACCTTC. Amino acids: CATTMITEDPNYGYTF.

This chain connects TRBV14 to TRBJ1-2; D gene uncertain. CDR1 is SGHDN and CDR2 is FVKESK in the germline V gene. V was pared by 1 base and J by 2 bases, with 5 bases between. The CDR3 contains 13 residues. The CDR3, as DNA: TGTGCCAGCAGCCAAGCGCACAACTATGGCTACACCTTC. It specifies CASSQAHNYGYTF.

This chain connects TRBV29-1 to TRBJ1-2, with TRBD1 matching 8 bases. CDR3 length equals 11 residues. V trimming: 7 bases; J trimming: 8 bases; junction bases outside the gene matches: 6. Germline CDR1 reads SQVTM; CDR2 reads ANQGSEA. CDR3 sequence: CSAGQGRGYTF. The CDR3 region has the DNA TGCAGCGCCGGACAGGGACGAGGCTACACCTTC.

The chain uses TRBV18 and TRBJ1-6; D may be TRBD1 (5 bases). CDR1 and CDR2 from the germline V gene are KGHSH and LQKENI. V gave up 3 bases and J gave up 7 bases, with 10 bases separating them. This CDR3 has 14 amino acids. In DNA, the CDR3 is TGTGCCAGCTCACCGCCCAGGGAGAATTCACCCCTCCACTTT. Protein: CASSPPRENSPLHF.

The V call is TRBV5-1, the J call TRBJ1-4; D unresolved. The CDR3 runs to 12 residues. V was shortened by 2 bases and J by 8 bases, with 7 bases between the two germline ends. The germline gives CDR1 SGHRS, CDR2 YFSETQ. DNA for the CDR3: TGCGCCAGCAGCTTCCTGGGGGAAAAACTGTTTTTT. Protein sequence: CASSFLGEKLFF.

The chain employs TRBV7-2 and TRBJ1-5; possibly TRBD1 for D (6 bases). Germline CDR1 SGHTA, CDR2 FQGNSA. The CDR3 runs to 13 residues. Between the trimmed V and J ends, which lost 4 bases and 6 bases, there was a span of 10 bases. This CDR3 reads CASSSQGIQPQHF. The CDR3 DNA follows: TGTGCCAGCAGCTCTCAGGGGATTCAGCCCCAGCATTTT.

The chain links TRBV7-2 to TRBJ1-5; tentative D call: TRBD1 (5 bases). The CDR3 loop spans 16 amino acids. V lost 3 bases, J lost 0 bases, and 12 bases lay in between. In germline, CDR1 is SGHTA, CDR2 FQGNSA. The DNA for the CDR3 is TGTGCCAGCAGCTTCGTCGGGACCGATAGCAATCAGCCCCAGCATTTT. Its translation: CASSFVGTDSNQPQHF. Supplemented by reference TRBV7-2 and TRBJ1-5, the full variable domain reads GAGVSQSPSNKVTEKGKDVELRCDPISGHTALYWYRQSLGQGLEFLIYFQGNSAPDKSGLPSDRFSAERTGGSVSTLTIQRTQQEDSAVYLCASSFVGTDSNQPQHFGDGTRLSIL.

The chain joins TRBV5-8 to TRBJ1-1, with 8 positions matching TRBD1. This CDR3 is built from 18 residues. CDR1 and CDR2 (germline): SGHTS, YDEGEE. The ends lost 4 bases at V and 4 bases at J; junction bases unmatched: 18. CDR3 bases: TGTGCCAGCAGCCGTTGGACAGGGAGGATTCTGCTGGGCACTGAAGCTTTCTTT. Translation gives CASSRWTGRILLGTEAFF.

The V and J genes are TRBV14 and TRBJ2-7; D is perhaps TRBD1 (5 bases). Germline CDR1 and CDR2: SGHDN and FVKESK. V was shortened by 1 base and J by 0 bases, with 10 bases between the two germline ends. The CDR3 is 15 residues long. CDR3 region: CASSQVPGRSYEQYF. CDR3 nucleotides: TGTGCCAGCAGCCAAGTCCCAGGGCGCTCCTACGAGCAGTACTTC.

V usage is TRBV19 and J usage is TRBJ2-3; 7 nucleotides agree with TRBD2. The CDR3 covers 14 residues. Germline V gene lookup returns CDR1 LNHDA and CDR2 SQIVND (reference sequence). V gave up 7 bases and J gave up 4 bases; unmatched junction bases: 8. The CDR3 sequence: CASKRSGTSDTQYF. DNA for the CDR3: TGTGCCAGTAAAAGGAGCGGGACGTCAGATACGCAGTATTTT.

The V call is TRBV6-1, the J call TRBJ2-1; perhaps TRBD2 as D (6 bases). V lost 4 bases, J lost 5 bases, and 18 bases lay in between. Germline V gives CDR1 MNHNS, CDR2 SASEGT. The CDR3 has 16 amino acids. The CDR3 DNA reads as TGTGCCAGCAGTGTTTCTCGGGGGATGGGGCACAATGAGCAGTTCTTC. Amino acids: CASSVSRGMGHNEQFF.

The rearrangement uses TRBV27 and TRBJ2-7; 9 bases agree with TRBD1. Germline CDR1 and CDR2: MNHEY and SMNVEV (reference sequence). The trim removed 1 base at V and 2 bases at J, leaving 6 bases unmatched. This CDR3 spans 16 amino acids. CDR3 sequence (DNA): TGTGCCAGCAGTTTATGGCGGGGGACAGGGCCCTACGAGCAGTACTTC. As protein: CASSLWRGTGPYEQYF.

The chain recombines TRBV2 with TRBJ1-1, with 11 bases matching TRBD1. The CDR3 has 16 residues. Germline values: CDR1 SNHLY, CDR2 FYNNEI. The V and J ends lost 5 bases and 1 base, in that order; junction bases with no gene match: 6. CDR3 DNA: TGTGCCAGCAGTAGGGACAGGGGGACGTGGAACACTGAAGCTTTCTTT. Its translation is CASSRDRGTWNTEAFF.

This sequence joins TRBV28 and TRBJ1-1; 10 bases are a match to TRBD1. Germline V gene lookup returns CDR1 MDHEN and CDR2 SYDVKM. The CDR3 totals 13 residues. The V segment lost 6 bases and the J segment 3 bases; nucleotides outside the gene matches: 1. This CDR3 is CASRGQGDTEAFF. CDR3 DNA: TGTGCCAGCAGAGGACAGGGGGACACTGAAGCTTTCTTT.

This clone occurred once. The V call is TRBV6-5, the J call TRBJ2-4; D tentatively fits TRBD1 or TRBD2 (5 bases each). Trimming pared 6 bases from V and 9 bases from J, leaving 9 bases between. The germline V gene has CDR1 MNHEY and CDR2 SVGAGI. The length of the CDR3 is 11 residues. CDR3 amino acids: CASRGELIQYF. CDR3 coding DNA: TGTGCCAGCAGGGGGGAGCTCATTCAGTACTTC.

This clone was counted between two and nine times. The V gene is TRBV7-8, the J gene TRBJ1-5, with D possibly matching TRBD1 (5 bases). The germline CDR1 and CDR2 sequences are SGHVS and FQNEAQ. Between the trimmed V and J ends, which lost 1 base and 11 bases, there was a span of 21 bases. The CDR3 is 16 residues long. The CDR3 DNA reads as TGTGCCAGCAGCTTAGATGCAGGGATTTCCCACAGCACCCAGCATTTT. Translation gives CASSLDAGISHSTQHF.

The chain links TRBV28 to TRBJ1-2, with D possibly being TRBD1 (6 bases). Trimming took off 6 bases at V and 0 bases at J, with 11 bases between the two ends. The CDR3 loop spans 14 amino acids. Looked up from germline, CDR1 is MDHEN and CDR2 is SYDVKM. CDR3 nucleotide sequence: TGTGCCAGCAGGCCACAGGGACCTAACTATGGCTACACCTTC. It is translated as CASRPQGPNYGYTF.

V usage is TRBV6-5 and J usage is TRBJ1-1; 7 nucleotides align to TRBD1. V dropped 4 bases and J dropped 0; count of bases not matched to a gene: 8. The CDR3 has 16 amino acids. Germline CDR1 is MNHEY and CDR2 is SVGAGI. In DNA, the CDR3 is TGTGCCAGCAGTTCACTGACAGGGCGGGTGAACACTGAAGCTTTCTTT. Translating gives CASSSLTGRVNTEAFF.

CDR3 sequence reads: CASSQERLALSYEQYF. The CDR3 DNA sequence: TGTGCCAGCAGCCAAGAGCGACTAGCCCTCTCCTACGAGCAGTACTTC. The rearrangement uses TRBV3-1 (or the pseudogene TRBV3-2) and TRBJ2-7; TRBD2 agrees at 7 bases. Germline V gene sequence: CDR1 LGHDT, CDR2 YNNKEL (reference sequence). V gave up 0 bases and J gave up 0 bases; unmatched junction bases: 5. The CDR3 is made up of 16 amino acids.

The genes are TRBV28 and TRBJ1-4; D gene uncertain. Deletions cut 3 bases from V and 1 base from J, with 6 bases between. CDR3 length: 14 amino acids. The V gene's germline CDR1 is MDHEN and CDR2 SYDVKM. CDR3 nucleotides: TGTGCCAGCAGTTTGGGCGGAACTAATGAAAAACTGTTTTTT. This encodes CASSLGGTNEKLFF.

The chain employs TRBV3-1 (or the pseudogene TRBV3-2) and TRBJ2-1, with 7 nucleotides matching TRBD2. The CDR3 runs to 15 residues. Germline CDR1 LGHDT, CDR2 YNNKEL (reference sequence). V shed 4 bases, J shed 6 bases, and the junction held 9 bases outside the gene matches. The CDR3 reads CASSLLAPMGNEQFF. DNA of the CDR3: TGTGCCAGCAGCCTACTAGCGCCCATGGGCAATGAGCAGTTCTTC.

This clone has a handful of counts. This sequence joins TRBV5-1 and TRBJ1-6; 10 bases match TRBD1. The CDR3 covers 16 residues. Germline trimming cut 4 bases from V and 9 bases from J; bases unmatched to any gene: 10. Germline CDR1 SGHRS, CDR2 YFSETQ. Here the CDR3 reads CASSLRDRGSGSPLHF. In DNA, the CDR3 is TGCGCCAGCAGCCTCCGGGACAGGGGATCGGGTTCACCCCTCCACTTT.

This chain uses TRBV4-1 with TRBJ2-3; TRBD2 aligns across 10 bases. The V gene's germline CDR1 is MGHRA and CDR2 YSYEKL. The CDR3 has 17 amino acids. After removal of 1 base from V and 1 base from J, the junction contained 5 bases not matched to a gene. CDR3 region: CASSQGLLAGRTDTQYF. CDR3 in DNA: TGCGCCAGCAGCCAAGGATTACTAGCGGGGCGCACAGATACGCAGTATTTT.

This chain uses TRBV18 with TRBJ2-1, with 9 bases lining up with TRBD2. The germline gives CDR1 KGHSH, CDR2 LQKENI. CDR3 length: 16 amino acids. V lost 2 bases, J lost 8 bases, and 10 bases stayed unmatched. The CDR3 DNA sequence: TGTGCCAGCTCACCAAGAATCCAGCGGGAGGAGGATGAGCAGTTCTTC. It codes for CASSPRIQREEDEQFF.

This rearrangement joins TRBV11-2 to TRBJ2-1, with a weak D call TRBD1 (6 bases). This CDR3 spans 17 amino acids. Per germline, CDR1 SGHAT and CDR2 FQNNGV. Trimming cost V 5 bases and J 7 bases, with 24 bases left between them. CDR3 residues: CASSKIHYRAETNEQFF. DNA of the CDR3: TGTGCCAGCAGCAAAATCCACTACAGGGCTGAAACGAATGAGCAGTTCTTC.